Following are 29 T cell receptor beta chains from one sample sequenced in a study of T cells in Graves' hyperthyroidism and ophthalmopathy. RNA transcripts yielded amplified TCR beta CDR3 regions. The HTBI primer set served for first-round RT-PCR of the TCR CDR3. TCRdb fed the multiplex PCR reads into MiXCR, producing one record per CDR3 protein. The data show some 760,000 distinct CDR3 sequences, with 12% to 15% seen just once and 9.5% to 13% held by the top ten. Sequencing input: blood. Receptors originate from a woman under 30 with Graves' hyperthyroidism.

This clonotype came up a few times. The chain uses TRBV7-9 and TRBJ2-5, with 9 bases matching TRBD1. Unmatched junction bases numbered 12, after V lost 5 bases and J lost 5 bases. Looked up from germline, CDR1 is SEHNR and CDR2 is FQNEAQ (reference sequence). CDR3 length equals 16 residues. CDR3 coding DNA: TGTGCCAGCAGCCCGTTCTCTGGGACAGGGTATGAGACCCAGTACTTC. It specifies CASSPFSGTGYETQYF.

This clonotype has ten or more counts. The chain recombines TRBV11-2 with TRBJ2-5; either TRBD1 or TRBD2 may fit D (5 bases each). The CDR3 contains 15 residues. The V end lost 1 base, the J end lost 4 bases, and 13 bases lay between the germline ends. CDR1 is SGHAT and CDR2 is FQNNGV in the germline V gene. CDR3 sequence reads: CASSLVGGVRETQYF. The DNA of the CDR3 is TGTGCCAGCAGCTTAGTTGGGGGAGTCCGAGAGACCCAGTACTTC.

The V call is TRBV2, the J call TRBJ2-1, with 9 bases that match TRBD2. Germline V gives CDR1 SNHLY, CDR2 FYNNEI. The CDR3 loop spans 17 amino acids. The V gene end was trimmed by 6 bases and the J gene end by 3 bases; junction bases not matched to a gene: 12. CDR3 bases: TGTGCCAGCAGCGTCGCCGGGACTAGCCCTCGCTACAATGAGCAGTTCTTC. This gives the protein CASSVAGTSPRYNEQFF.

In its sample, this clonotype was seen many times. CDR3 bases: TGCGCCAGCAGCCAAGCCGTAGCGGGAGACACCGGGGAGCTGTTTTTT. It codes for CASSQAVAGDTGELFF. The chain links TRBV4-1 to TRBJ2-2, with TRBD2 matching 9 bases. Trimming cost V 1 base and J 3 bases; bases outside gene matches: 3. CDR3 length: 16 residues. From germline, CDR1 is MGHRA and CDR2 YSYEKL.

This clonotype was counted a few times. The rearrangement joins TRBV6-2 or TRBV6-3 to TRBJ2-5, with a possible D match to TRBD2 (5 bases). The V end lost 4 bases, the J end lost 14 bases, and 11 bases lay between the germline ends. CDR1 MNHEY and CDR2 SVGEGT come from the germline V gene. CDR3 size: 10 residues. CDR3: CASSLTIPYF. DNA of the CDR3: TGTGCCAGCAGTTTGACTATACCTTACTTC.

This clonotype has just a few counts. The chain carries TRBV19 and TRBJ1-5; the D gene is possibly TRBD1 (5 bases). From germline, CDR1 is LNHDA and CDR2 SQIVND (reference sequence). V gave up 4 bases and J gave up 3 bases, with 16 bases separating them. The length of the CDR3 is 16 residues. The CDR3 DNA reads as TGTGCCAGTAGTAAGGTAGAGGGGATCAACAATCAGCCCCAGCATTTT. Protein: CASSKVEGINNQPQHF.

The CDR3: CSVRTGGSPQHF. The CDR3 region has the DNA TGCAGCGTGCGGACAGGGGGATCGCCCCAGCATTTT. The rearrangement joins TRBV29-1 to TRBJ1-5; 10 bases are shared with TRBD1. V dropped 6 bases and J dropped 9; count of bases not matched to a gene: 5. This CDR3 contains 12 residues. Germline CDR1 and CDR2: SQVTM and ANQGSEA. Full variable domain (outside the CDR3, taken from reference TRBV29-1 and TRBJ1-5): SAVISQKPSRDICQRGTSLTIQCQVDSQVTMMFWYRQQPGQSLTLIATANQGSEATYESGFVIDKFPISRPNLTFSTLTVSNMSPEDSSIYLCSVRTGGSPQHFGDGTRLSIL.

The chain combines TRBV6-2 or TRBV6-3 with TRBJ2-7, with 8 bases fitting TRBD1. The V and J ends lost 4 bases and 2 bases, in that order; junction bases with no gene match: 10. The CDR3 has 16 residues. Germline V gives CDR1 MNHEY, CDR2 SVGEGT. DNA of the CDR3: TGTGCCAGCAGTTCCGGGAGACAGGGGCACACCTACGAGCAGTACTTC. It yields the protein CASSSGRQGHTYEQYF.

This chain joins TRBV5-6 and TRBJ2-1; a possible D gene is TRBD1 (6 bases). The CDR3 consists of 14 residues. Germline lookup yields CDR1 SGHDT and CDR2 YYEEEE. The V end lost 0 bases, the J end lost 9 bases, and 13 bases lay between the germline ends. DNA of the CDR3: TGTGCCAGCAGCTTGGAGCCTCAGGGGATTGAGCAGTTCTTC. It yields the protein CASSLEPQGIEQFF.

Turning to this clonotype: A much larger clone lies one base from this, so it may be a read error. The gene calls are TRBV7-9 and TRBJ2-1, with D perhaps TRBD2 (5 bases). The germline V and J ends were trimmed by 3 bases and 8 bases, with 17 bases remaining between them. Germline-derived CDR1 and CDR2 are SEHNR and FQNEAQ (reference sequence). The CDR3 is 15 amino acids. The CDR3 region is CASSFARGTRHEQFF. CDR3 coding DNA: TGTGCCAGCAGCTTTGCTCGGGGAACCCGGCATGAGCAGTTCTTC.

This clonotype was recorded at least ten times. V usage is TRBV7-8 and J usage is TRBJ2-5, with 10 nucleotides matching TRBD1. The CDR3 runs 14 residues. Trimming cost V 3 bases and J 5 bases; bases outside gene matches: 3. The germline gives CDR1 SGHVS, CDR2 FQNEAQ. The CDR3 loop reads CASSLQGQGETQYF. CDR3 bases: TGTGCCAGCAGCTTGCAGGGACAGGGGGAGACCCAGTACTTC. Combining the CDR3 with reference TRBV7-8 and TRBJ2-5 gives the whole variable domain GAGVSQSPRYKVAKRGQDVALRCDPISGHVSLFWYQQALGQGPEFLTYFQNEAQLDKSGLPSDRFFAERPEGSVSTLKIQRTQQEDSAVYLCASSLQGQGETQYFGPGTRLLVL.

This clonotype has more than one count but fewer than ten. The J gene is TRBJ2-1, the V gene TRBV27; D may be TRBD1 or TRBD2 (5 bases each). Per the germline V gene, CDR1 is MNHEY and CDR2 is SMNVEV (reference sequence). V lost 5 bases and J lost 0, with 14 bases in between. This CDR3 contains 16 residues. In nucleotides, the CDR3 is TGTGCCAGCAGTAGACCGGGGCTGAGCTCCTACAATGAGCAGTTCTTC. Protein sequence: CASSRPGLSSYNEQFF.

This clonotype was observed a few times. This chain connects TRBV11-2 to TRBJ1-2, with D possibly being TRBD1 (5 bases). This CDR3 region has 12 residues. Trimming removed 0 bases at V and 14 bases at J, with 13 bases between. Looked up from germline, CDR1 is SGHAT and CDR2 is FQNNGV. CDR3 amino acids: CASSLDGGSRTF. CDR3 coding DNA: TGTGCCAGCAGCTTAGATGGGGGGTCTCGGACCTTC. Combining the CDR3 with reference TRBV11-2 and TRBJ1-2 gives the whole variable domain EAGVAQSPRYKIIEKRQSVAFWCNPISGHATLYWYQQILGQGPKLLIQFQNNGVVDDSQLPKDRFSAERLKGVDSTLKIQPAKLEDSAVYLCASSLDGGSRTFGSGTRLTVV.

The chain employs TRBV7-2 and TRBJ2-1; D unclear. CDR1 and CDR2 (germline): SGHTA, FQGNSA. V was clipped by 1 base and J by 6 bases, with 19 bases between them. The CDR3 extends over 17 amino acids. The CDR3: CASSLERLWKGSNEQFF. The CDR3 DNA reads TGTGCCAGCAGCTTAGAGCGACTGTGGAAGGGAAGCAATGAGCAGTTCTTC.

This clonotype was observed a few times. The chain employs TRBV15 and TRBJ2-7, with D possibly being TRBD1 (5 bases). Germline V gives CDR1 LNHNV, CDR2 YYDKDF (reference sequence). The CDR3 is 16 residues long. The V gene lost 5 bases and the J gene lost 4 bases, with 21 bases spanning the gap. The chain's CDR3 is CATSESTFAGWYEQYF. For the CDR3, the DNA is TGTGCCACCAGCGAAAGCACATTCGCAGGGTGGTACGAGCAGTACTTC.

This clonotype was detected only a few times. This chain joins TRBV19 and TRBJ1-5; no clear D. The CDR3 consists of 12 residues. In germline, CDR1 is LNHDA, CDR2 SQIVND (reference sequence). V lost 3 bases, J lost 4 bases, and 4 bases lay in between. CDR3 loop: CASSMQNQPQHF. The CDR3 region has the DNA TGTGCCAGTAGTATGCAAAATCAGCCCCAGCATTTT.

Comment on this clonotype: A much larger clone lies a single base off, so this may be a read error. This rearrangement joins TRBV11-1 to TRBJ2-5; D gene unclear. The CDR3 covers 13 residues. Germline V lookup: CDR1 SGHAT, CDR2 FQDESV (reference sequence). The CDR3 here is CASSLSLRETQHF. CDR3 nucleotides: TGTGCCAGCAGCTTAAGTCTAAGAGAGACCCAGCACTTC. Together with reference TRBV11-1 and TRBJ2-5, the CDR3 gives the full variable domain: EAEVAQSPRYKITEKSQAVAFWCDPISGHATLYWYRQILGQGPELLVQFQDESVVDDSQLPKDRFSAERLKGVDSTLKIQPAELGDSAMYLCASSLSLRETQHFGPGTRLLVL.

This clonotype appeared many times. The chain combines TRBV28 with TRBJ2-1, with 9 bases aligning to TRBD1. The V segment lost 5 bases and the J segment 4 bases; nucleotides outside the gene matches: 6. The CDR3 contains 15 residues. CDR1 MDHEN and CDR2 SYDVKM come from the germline V gene. CDR3 sequence: CASSRDRVLYNEQFF. The CDR3 bases are TGTGCCAGCAGTCGGGACAGGGTTTTGTACAATGAGCAGTTCTTC.

J is TRBJ2-7 and V is TRBV6-5, with no clear D. This CDR3 has 15 amino acids. The V gene lost 5 bases and the J gene lost 1 base, with 15 bases spanning the gap. Germline V lookup: CDR1 MNHEY, CDR2 SVGAGI. CDR3 DNA sequence: TGTGCCAGCAGTGTACTGGGCGGTTCTTCCTACGAGCAGTACTTC. Its translation: CASSVLGGSSYEQYF.

The genes are TRBV2 and TRBJ2-6; 7 bases are shared with TRBD1. Germline CDR1 reads SNHLY; CDR2 reads FYNNEI. This CDR3 region has 15 residues. V was clipped by 6 bases and J by 1 base; unmatched bases: 3. The CDR3 sequence: CASRLQGSGANVLTF. Written as DNA, the CDR3 is TGTGCCAGCAGGTTACAGGGGTCTGGGGCCAACGTCCTGACTTTC.

This clonotype came up a few times. CDR3 region: CASSKGTGETQYF. The CDR3 DNA reads TGTGCCAGCAGTAAGGGGACGGGAGAGACCCAGTACTTC. The chain is built from TRBV2 and TRBJ2-5; TRBD1 or TRBD2 may be the D gene (5 bases each). Trimming cost V 5 bases and J 4 bases, with 11 bases left between them. The CDR3 totals 13 residues. CDR1 and CDR2 (germline): SNHLY, FYNNEI.

The V and J genes are TRBV6-1 and TRBJ2-1; D gene ambiguous. The CDR3 runs 14 residues. Trimming took off 5 bases at V and 0 bases at J, with 8 bases between the two ends. The germline V gene has CDR1 MNHNS and CDR2 SASEGT. CDR3 DNA sequence: TGTGCCAGCAGTAGCCTATTCTCCTACAATGAGCAGTTCTTC. This gives the protein CASSSLFSYNEQFF.

This clonotype was recorded at least ten times. The chain links TRBV11-2 to TRBJ2-1, with TRBD1 matching 9 bases. The CDR3 runs to 15 residues. The J segment lost 8 bases and the V segment lost 1 base, leaving 6 bases of the junction unmatched. Germline V CDR1 and CDR2: SGHAT, FQNNGV. The CDR3 DNA follows: TGTGCCAGCAGCTTAGCCCCGACAGGGGGGGATGAGCAGTTCTTC. It is translated as CASSLAPTGGDEQFF. The variable domain in full, with the rest retrieved from reference TRBV11-2 and TRBJ2-1, is EAGVAQSPRYKIIEKRQSVAFWCNPISGHATLYWYQQILGQGPKLLIQFQNNGVVDDSQLPKDRFSAERLKGVDSTLKIQPAKLEDSAVYLCASSLAPTGGDEQFFGPGTRLTVL.

A word on this clonotype: The conserved phenylalanine or tryptophan normally closing the CDR3 is absent here, so this likely arose from a read error. V is TRBV7-9 and J is TRBJ2-1; 8 nucleotides agree with TRBD2. CDR3 size: 19 residues. V was clipped by 1 base and J by 5 bases; unmatched bases: 16. Germline assignment: CDR1 SEHNR and CDR2 FQNEAQ (reference sequence). CDR3 residues: CASSLGELSGRFHHNEQFL. The CDR3 DNA is TGTGCCAGCAGCTTAGGAGAATTGAGCGGGAGATTCCATCACAATGAGCAGTTCCTC.

The CDR3 DNA is TGCAGTGCCCCGAGGCCAGGGGGCGCGTTGGAAGAGCAGTACTTC. It specifies CSAPRPGGALEEQYF. The gene calls are TRBV20-1 and TRBJ2-7; 8 positions agree with TRBD1. The CDR3 has 15 residues. The V gene's germline CDR1 is DFQATT and CDR2 SNEGSKA (reference sequence). Losses at the gene ends were 6 bases for V and 7 bases for J; bases not matched to a gene: 17.

This clonotype was found a few times. The V call is TRBV5-4, the J call TRBJ2-5; D possibly corresponds to TRBD1 (6 bases). The CDR3 runs 13 residues. Germline CDR1 SGHNT, CDR2 YYREEE (reference sequence). The V end lost 7 bases, the J end lost 1 base, and 11 bases lay between the germline ends. CDR3 nucleotide sequence: TGTGCCAGCCGTCAGGGGATCCAAGAGACCCAGTACTTC. Translation: CASRQGIQETQYF.

This clonotype was seen many times. The genes are TRBV3-1 and TRBJ1-2; TRBD1 agrees at 9 bases. The V and J ends lost 4 bases and 4 bases, in that order; junction bases with no gene match: 7. From germline, CDR1 is LGHDT and CDR2 YNNKEL (reference sequence). The CDR3 has 15 amino acids. This CDR3 reads CASSLGQGIPYGYTF. The DNA for the CDR3 is TGTGCCAGCAGCCTCGGACAGGGGATACCCTATGGCTACACCTTC.

This chain uses TRBV10-3 with TRBJ2-4; 10 bases align to TRBD2. The CDR3 loop spans 16 amino acids. V dropped 6 bases and J dropped 5; count of bases not matched to a gene: 10. CDR1 and CDR2 (germline): ENHRY, SYGVKD. In nucleotides, the CDR3 is TGTGCCATCAGCGAAAAGCGGGAGGGCGGGCAAAACATTCAGTACTTC. Translated, it gives CAISEKREGGQNIQYF.

V usage is TRBV29-1 and J usage is TRBJ2-5; TRBD1 aligns across 7 bases. With 6 bases clipped from V and 0 bases from J, the junction kept 1 base outside the gene matches. The CDR3 has 12 residues. The germline V gene has CDR1 SQVTM and CDR2 ANQGSEA. The CDR3 here is CSVGQYQETQYF. The DNA of the CDR3 is TGCAGCGTGGGACAGTACCAAGAGACCCAGTACTTC. The whole variable domain, remainder taken from reference TRBV29-1 and TRBJ2-5, is SAVISQKPSRDICQRGTSLTIQCQVDSQVTMMFWYRQQPGQSLTLIATANQGSEATYESGFVIDKFPISRPNLTFSTLTVSNMSPEDSSIYLCSVGQYQETQYFGPGTRLLVL.